This entry is about one T cell receptor beta chain. This record belongs to a study of shared clonotypes between healthy human individuals. CDR1 and CDR2 from the germline V gene are SGHAT and FQNNGV. Trimming cost V 4 bases and J 4 bases, with 16 bases left between them. The CDR3 totals 15 residues. CD45RO-negative, CCR7-positively selected cells formed the naive CD8 fraction, excluding terminally differentiated effector memory CD45RA+ cells. Only in-frame clones appear in the TCRdb table, and some are missing; sequencing was by immunoSEQ multiplex PCR. The sample consists of about 2,100,000 clones, 85% to 95% of them appearing once.

This chain links TRBV11-2 with TRBJ1-2; TRBD1 is a possible D gene (6 bases). Source material: naive CD8+ T cells from PBMCs. The source of this sequence is a man in his late teens or twenties in good health. Some clones in this sample may be carry-over from other donors' samples. The CDR3 DNA sequence: TGTGCCAGCAGCTGGGGGGCCGGGCCCAGCTATGGCTACACCTTC. Translation gives CASSWGAGPSYGYTF.